One sample yielded the 8 T cell receptor beta chains listed below, sequenced in a study of shared clonotypes between healthy human individuals. Clones were sequenced by immunoSEQ multiplex PCR, and TCRdb holds only the in-frame ones, with some missing. The table includes approximately 1,000,000 clones, about 80% detected once. The sample taken for sequencing was memory CD4+ T cells from PBMCs. Subset indicated: CD45RA-negative fraction. All receptors come from a man aged 18-30 years in good health. Some clones in this sample may be carry-over from other donors' samples.

The rearrangement uses TRBV10-3 and TRBJ2-1; 7 positions match TRBD2. V dropped 10 bases and J dropped 6; count of bases not matched to a gene: 12. The V gene's germline CDR1 is ENHRY and CDR2 SYGVKD. CDR3 length: 14 residues. The CDR3 region has the DNA TGTGCCACTTTGGGGACTATGGACTTCAATGAGCAGTTCTTC. Encoded protein: CATLGTMDFNEQFF.

This clone was found a few times. The V and J genes are TRBV29-1 and TRBJ1-1; TRBD1 is a possible D gene (6 bases). This CDR3 contains 12 residues. Per germline, CDR1 SQVTM and CDR2 ANQGSEA. The CDR3 loop is CSTAEGGTEAFF. The CDR3 coding sequence is TGCAGTACAGCAGAGGGGGGGACTGAAGCTTTCTTT. The full variable domain, with the rest looked up from reference TRBV29-1 and TRBJ1-1, is SAVISQKPSRDICQRGTSLTIQCQVDSQVTMMFWYRQQPGQSLTLIATANQGSEATYESGFVIDKFPISRPNLTFSTLTVSNMSPEDSSIYLCSTAEGGTEAFFGQGTRLTVV.

This chain uses TRBV5-1 with TRBJ1-1, with 8 bases matching TRBD1. Unmatched junction bases numbered 6, after V lost 4 bases and J lost 1 base. Germline V gene sequence: CDR1 SGHRS, CDR2 YFSETQ. The CDR3 has 15 amino acids. CDR3 region: CASSVTGTGNTEAFF. The CDR3 region has the DNA TGCGCCAGCAGCGTAACCGGGACAGGGAACACTGAAGCTTTCTTT.

This chain joins TRBV5-4 and TRBJ2-7; 8 bases match TRBD1. Germline V gene sequence: CDR1 SGHNT, CDR2 YYREEE (reference sequence). V lost 3 bases to trimming and J lost 3 bases; unmatched junction nucleotides: 8. There are 15 residues in the CDR3. The CDR3 reads CASSSGTGTYYEQYF. In DNA form, the CDR3 reads TGTGCCAGCAGCTCCGGGACAGGAACTTACTACGAGCAGTACTTC.

The gene calls are TRBV7-2 and TRBJ2-5; D unclear. The CDR3 contains 11 residues. Germline V CDR1 and CDR2: SGHTA, FQGNSA. With 2 bases removed from V and 7 bases from J, the gap between germline ends came to 5 bases. The CDR3 DNA is TGTGCCAGCAGCTTAATAGCGACCCAGTACTTC. It codes for CASSLIATQYF.

This clone was observed once. This chain uses TRBV11-2 with TRBJ2-1, with D tentatively TRBD1 (6 bases). The CDR3 is made up of 14 amino acids. Germline V gene sequence: CDR1 SGHAT, CDR2 FQNNGV. V lost 1 base, J lost 7 bases, and 11 bases lay in between. CDR3 in DNA: TGTGCCAGCAGCTTAGTACAGGGACCGAATGAGCAGTTCTTC. Amino acids: CASSLVQGPNEQFF.

Only a few counts were recorded for this clone. The rearrangement joins TRBV2 to TRBJ2-1; TRBD1 aligns across 9 bases. The germline gives CDR1 SNHLY, CDR2 FYNNEI. V lost 5 bases to trimming and J lost 10 bases; unmatched junction nucleotides: 6. The length of the CDR3 is 13 residues. The CDR3 loop reads CASSRDRDEEQFF. The CDR3 DNA reads TGTGCCAGCAGTCGGGACAGGGATGAGGAGCAGTTCTTC.

The sample holds one count of this clone. The CDR3 region has the DNA TGTGCCAGCAGCTTAGGAGGGACGAGCACCGGGGAGCTGTTTTTT. Its protein is CASSLGGTSTGELFF. V gene TRBV11-3 combines with J gene TRBJ2-2; the D call may be TRBD1 or TRBD2 (5 bases each). V was cut by 1 base and J by 4 bases, with 10 bases left in between. This CDR3 has 15 amino acids. Germline V gene sequence: CDR1 SGHNT, CDR2 YENEEA.